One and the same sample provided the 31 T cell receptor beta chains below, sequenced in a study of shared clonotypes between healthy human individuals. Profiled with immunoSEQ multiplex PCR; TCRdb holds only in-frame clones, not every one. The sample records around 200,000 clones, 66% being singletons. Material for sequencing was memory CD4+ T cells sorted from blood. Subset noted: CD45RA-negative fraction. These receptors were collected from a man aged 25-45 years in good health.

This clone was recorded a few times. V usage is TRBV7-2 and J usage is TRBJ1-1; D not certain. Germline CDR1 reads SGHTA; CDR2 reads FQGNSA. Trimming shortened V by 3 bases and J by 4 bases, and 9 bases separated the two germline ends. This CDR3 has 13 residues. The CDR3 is CASSFRAGTEAFF. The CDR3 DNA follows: TGTGCCAGCAGCTTTAGAGCTGGCACTGAAGCTTTCTTT.

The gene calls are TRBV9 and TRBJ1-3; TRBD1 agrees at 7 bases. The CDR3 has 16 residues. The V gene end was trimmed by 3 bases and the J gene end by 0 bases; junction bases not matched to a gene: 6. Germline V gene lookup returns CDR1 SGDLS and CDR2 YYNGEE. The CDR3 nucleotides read TGTGCCAGCAGCGCCCGGGACAGCAGCTCTGGAAACACCATATATTTT. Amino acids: CASSARDSSSGNTIYF.

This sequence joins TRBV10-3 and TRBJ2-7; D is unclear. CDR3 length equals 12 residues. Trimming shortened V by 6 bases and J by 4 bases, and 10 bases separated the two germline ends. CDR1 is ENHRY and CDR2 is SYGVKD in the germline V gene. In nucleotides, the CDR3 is TGTGCCATCAGCCCCACAGTTTACGAGCAGTACTTC. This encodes CAISPTVYEQYF.

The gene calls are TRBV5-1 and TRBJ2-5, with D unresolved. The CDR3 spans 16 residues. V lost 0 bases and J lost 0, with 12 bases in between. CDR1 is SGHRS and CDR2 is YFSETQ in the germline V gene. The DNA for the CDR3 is TGCGCCAGCAGCTTGGTTGTCGCGGCGTACCAAGAGACCCAGTACTTC. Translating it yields CASSLVVAAYQETQYF.

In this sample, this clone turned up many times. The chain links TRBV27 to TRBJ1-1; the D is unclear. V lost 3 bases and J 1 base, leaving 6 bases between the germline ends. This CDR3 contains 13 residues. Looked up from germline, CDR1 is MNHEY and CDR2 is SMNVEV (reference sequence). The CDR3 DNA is TGTGCCAGCAGTTTTGAGGCGAACACTGAAGCTTTCTTT. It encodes CASSFEANTEAFF.

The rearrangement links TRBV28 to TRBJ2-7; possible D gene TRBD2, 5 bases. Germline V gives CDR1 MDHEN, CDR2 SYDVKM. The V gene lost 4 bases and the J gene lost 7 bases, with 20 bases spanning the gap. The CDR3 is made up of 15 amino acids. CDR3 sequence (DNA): TGTGCCAGCAGTTCCAACTGGCGGACTTCTCGGGAGCAGTACTTC. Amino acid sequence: CASSSNWRTSREQYF.

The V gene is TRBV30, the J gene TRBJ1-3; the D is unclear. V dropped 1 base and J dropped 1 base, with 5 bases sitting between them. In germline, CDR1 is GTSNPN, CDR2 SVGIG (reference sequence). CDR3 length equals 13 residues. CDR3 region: CAWSGNSGNTIYF. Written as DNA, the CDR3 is TGTGCCTGGAGTGGGAATTCTGGAAACACCATATATTTT.

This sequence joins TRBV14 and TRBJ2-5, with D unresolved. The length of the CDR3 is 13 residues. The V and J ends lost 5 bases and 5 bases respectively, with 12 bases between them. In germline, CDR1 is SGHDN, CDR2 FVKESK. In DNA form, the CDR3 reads TGTGCCAGCAGCTCCTTAGTGGAGGAGACCCAGTACTTC. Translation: CASSSLVEETQYF.

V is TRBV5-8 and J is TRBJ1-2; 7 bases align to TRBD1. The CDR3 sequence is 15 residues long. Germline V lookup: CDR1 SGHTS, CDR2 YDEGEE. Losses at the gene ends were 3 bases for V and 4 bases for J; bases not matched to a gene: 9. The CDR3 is CASSYEQGFGYGYTF. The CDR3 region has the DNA TGTGCCAGCAGCTACGAACAGGGGTTTGGCTATGGCTACACCTTC.

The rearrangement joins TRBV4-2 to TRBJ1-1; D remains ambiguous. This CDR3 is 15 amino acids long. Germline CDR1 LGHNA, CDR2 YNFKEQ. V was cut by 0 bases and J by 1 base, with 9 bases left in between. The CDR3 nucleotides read TGTGCCAGCAGCCAAGACCCAGGTAAGAACACTGAAGCTTTCTTT. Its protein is CASSQDPGKNTEAFF.

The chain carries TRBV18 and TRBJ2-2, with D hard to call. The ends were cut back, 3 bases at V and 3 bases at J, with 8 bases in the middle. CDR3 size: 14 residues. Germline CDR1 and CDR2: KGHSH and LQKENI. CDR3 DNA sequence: TGTGCCAGCTCACCCCGGGCGGACACCGGGGAGCTGTTTTTT. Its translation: CASSPRADTGELFF.

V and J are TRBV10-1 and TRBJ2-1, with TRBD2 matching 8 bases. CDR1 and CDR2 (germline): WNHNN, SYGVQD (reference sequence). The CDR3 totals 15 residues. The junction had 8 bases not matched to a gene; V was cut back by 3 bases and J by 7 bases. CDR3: CASSDLSGIGNEQFF. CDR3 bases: TGCGCCAGCAGTGACCTTAGCGGGATTGGGAATGAGCAGTTCTTC.

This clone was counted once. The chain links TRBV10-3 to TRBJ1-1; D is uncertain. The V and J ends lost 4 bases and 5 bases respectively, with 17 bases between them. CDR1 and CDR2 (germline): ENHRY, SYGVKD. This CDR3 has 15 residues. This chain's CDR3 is CAISGVRTPGTEAFF. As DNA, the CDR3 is TGTGCCATCAGTGGGGTGAGGACTCCTGGGACTGAAGCTTTCTTT.

CDR3 sequence: CASGDGSSYNEQFF. In DNA, the CDR3 is TGCGCCAGCGGGGACGGGAGCTCCTACAATGAGCAGTTCTTC. The chain combines TRBV10-1 with TRBJ2-1; the D gene is possibly TRBD2 (6 bases). This CDR3 is 14 amino acids long. The V end was cut by 8 bases, the J end by 0 bases, with 11 bases between. Germline CDR1 reads WNHNN; CDR2 reads SYGVQD (reference sequence).

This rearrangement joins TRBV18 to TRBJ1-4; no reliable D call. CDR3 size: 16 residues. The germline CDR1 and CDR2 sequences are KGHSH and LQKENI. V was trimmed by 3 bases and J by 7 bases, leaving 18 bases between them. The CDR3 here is CASSPSGSPLSEKLFF. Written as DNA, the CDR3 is TGTGCCAGCTCACCGTCTGGCAGCCCCTTGAGTGAAAAACTGTTTTTT.

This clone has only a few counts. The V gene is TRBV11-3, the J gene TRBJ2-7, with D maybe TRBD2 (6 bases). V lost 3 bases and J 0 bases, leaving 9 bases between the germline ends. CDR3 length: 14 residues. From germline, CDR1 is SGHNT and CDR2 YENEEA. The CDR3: CASSFGGDSYEQYF. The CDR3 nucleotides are TGTGCCAGCAGCTTTGGCGGGGACTCCTACGAGCAGTACTTC.

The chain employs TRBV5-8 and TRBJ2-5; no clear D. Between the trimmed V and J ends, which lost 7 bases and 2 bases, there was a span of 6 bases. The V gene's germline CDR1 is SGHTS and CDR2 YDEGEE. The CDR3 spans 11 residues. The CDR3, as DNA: TGTGCCAGCGTTTGGCAAGAGACCCAGTACTTC. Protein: CASVWQETQYF.

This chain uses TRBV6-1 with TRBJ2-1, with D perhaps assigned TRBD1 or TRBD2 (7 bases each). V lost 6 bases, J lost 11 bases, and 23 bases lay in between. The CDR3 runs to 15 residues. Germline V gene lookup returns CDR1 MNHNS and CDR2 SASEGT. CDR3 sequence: CASSASGGGFNQQFF. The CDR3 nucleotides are TGTGCCAGCAGCGCTAGCGGAGGGGGCTTTAATCAGCAGTTCTTC.

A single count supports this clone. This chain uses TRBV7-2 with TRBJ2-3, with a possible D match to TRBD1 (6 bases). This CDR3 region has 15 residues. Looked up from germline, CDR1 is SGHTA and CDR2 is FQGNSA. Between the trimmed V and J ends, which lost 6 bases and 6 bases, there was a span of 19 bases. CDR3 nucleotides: TGTGCCAGCAGAAGGCCGGGCACAGGGAGCGATACGCAGTATTTT. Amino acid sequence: CASRRPGTGSDTQYF.

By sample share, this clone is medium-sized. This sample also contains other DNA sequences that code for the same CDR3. This CDR3 is CASSPVGRAHEQYF. The CDR3 region has the DNA TGTGCCAGCTCTCCCGTCGGCAGGGCCCACGAGCAGTACTTC. The chain couples TRBV18 to TRBJ2-7; possibly TRBD1 for D (5 bases). The V and J ends lost 6 bases and 5 bases respectively, with 17 bases between them. This CDR3 is built from 14 residues. Germline-derived CDR1 and CDR2 are KGHSH and LQKENI. Combining the CDR3 with reference TRBV18 and TRBJ2-7 gives the whole variable domain NAGVMQNPRHLVRRRGQEARLRCSPMKGHSHVYWYRQLPEEGLKFMVYLQKENIIDESGMPKERFSAEFPKEGPSILRIQQVVRGDSAAYFCASSPVGRAHEQYFGPGTRLTVT.

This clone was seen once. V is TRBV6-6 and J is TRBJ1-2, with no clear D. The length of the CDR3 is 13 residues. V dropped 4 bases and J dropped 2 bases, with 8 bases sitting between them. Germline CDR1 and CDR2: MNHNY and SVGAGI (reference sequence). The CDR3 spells CASSSNGNYGYTF. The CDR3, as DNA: TGTGCCAGCAGTTCTAACGGCAACTATGGCTACACCTTC.

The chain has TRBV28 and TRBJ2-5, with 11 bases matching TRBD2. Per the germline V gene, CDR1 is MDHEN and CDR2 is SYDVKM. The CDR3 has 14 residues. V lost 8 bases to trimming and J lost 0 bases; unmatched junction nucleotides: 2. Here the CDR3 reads CASASGGYQETQYF. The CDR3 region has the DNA TGTGCCAGCGCTAGCGGGGGGTACCAAGAGACCCAGTACTTC.

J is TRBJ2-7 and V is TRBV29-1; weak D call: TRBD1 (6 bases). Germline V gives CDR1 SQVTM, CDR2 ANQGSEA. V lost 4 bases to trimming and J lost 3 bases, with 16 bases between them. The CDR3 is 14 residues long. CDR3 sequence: CSVAPRQANYEQYF. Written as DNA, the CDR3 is TGCAGCGTTGCTCCCCGACAGGCAAACTACGAGCAGTACTTC.

CDR3 loop: CSVETGTRSTDTQYF. The DNA of the CDR3 is TGCAGCGTCGAGACGGGGACTAGAAGCACAGATACGCAGTATTTT. The V gene is TRBV29-1, the J gene TRBJ2-3; 8 bases are a match to TRBD2. Per germline, CDR1 SQVTM and CDR2 ANQGSEA. After removal of 6 bases from V and 0 bases from J, the junction contained 8 bases not matched to a gene. There are 15 residues in the CDR3.

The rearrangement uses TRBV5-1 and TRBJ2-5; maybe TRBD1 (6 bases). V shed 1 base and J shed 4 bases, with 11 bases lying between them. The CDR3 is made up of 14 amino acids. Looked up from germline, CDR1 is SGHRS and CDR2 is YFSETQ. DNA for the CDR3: TGCGCCAGCAGCTTGTCCAGGGGTGGAGAGACCCAGTACTTC. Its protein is CASSLSRGGETQYF.

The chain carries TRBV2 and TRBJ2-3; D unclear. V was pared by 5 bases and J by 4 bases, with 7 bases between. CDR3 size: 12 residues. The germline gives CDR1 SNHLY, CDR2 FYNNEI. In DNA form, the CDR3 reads TGTGCCAGCAGTTCAGGCTCAGATACGCAGTATTTT. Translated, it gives CASSSGSDTQYF.

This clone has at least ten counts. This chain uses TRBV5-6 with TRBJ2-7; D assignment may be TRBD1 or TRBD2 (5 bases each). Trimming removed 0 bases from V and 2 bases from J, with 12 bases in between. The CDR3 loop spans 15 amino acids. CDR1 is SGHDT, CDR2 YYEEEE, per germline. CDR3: CASSLVRGPPYEQYF. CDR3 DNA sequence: TGTGCCAGCAGCTTGGTTCGGGGACCACCCTACGAGCAGTACTTC.

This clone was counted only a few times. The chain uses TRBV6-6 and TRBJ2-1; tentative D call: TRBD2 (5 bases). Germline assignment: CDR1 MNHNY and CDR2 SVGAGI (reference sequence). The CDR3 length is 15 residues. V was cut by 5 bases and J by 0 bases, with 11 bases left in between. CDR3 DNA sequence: TGTGCCAGCAGTACCACTAGGAGCTCCTACAATGAGCAGTTCTTC. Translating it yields CASSTTRSSYNEQFF.

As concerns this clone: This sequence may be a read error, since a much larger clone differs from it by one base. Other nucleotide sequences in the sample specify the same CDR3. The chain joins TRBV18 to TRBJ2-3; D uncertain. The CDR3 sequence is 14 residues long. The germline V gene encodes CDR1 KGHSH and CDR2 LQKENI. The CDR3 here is CASSPVYSTDTQYF. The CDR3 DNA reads TGTGCCAGTTCACCGGTGTACAGCACAGATACGCAGTATTTT.

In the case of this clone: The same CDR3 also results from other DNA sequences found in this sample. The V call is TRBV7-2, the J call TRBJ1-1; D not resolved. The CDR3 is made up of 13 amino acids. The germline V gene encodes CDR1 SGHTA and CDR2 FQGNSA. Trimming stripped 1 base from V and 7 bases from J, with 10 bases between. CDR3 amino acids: CASSLGGKGEAFF. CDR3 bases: TGTGCCAGCAGCTTAGGTGGCAAGGGTGAAGCTTTCTTT.

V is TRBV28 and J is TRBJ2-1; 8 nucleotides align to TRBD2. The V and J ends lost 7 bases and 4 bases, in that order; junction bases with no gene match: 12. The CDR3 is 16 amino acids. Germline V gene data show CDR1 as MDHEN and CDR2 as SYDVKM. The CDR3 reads CASTSRGGRLYNEQFF. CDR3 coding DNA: TGTGCCAGCACCTCACGCGGCGGGAGGCTATACAATGAGCAGTTCTTC.